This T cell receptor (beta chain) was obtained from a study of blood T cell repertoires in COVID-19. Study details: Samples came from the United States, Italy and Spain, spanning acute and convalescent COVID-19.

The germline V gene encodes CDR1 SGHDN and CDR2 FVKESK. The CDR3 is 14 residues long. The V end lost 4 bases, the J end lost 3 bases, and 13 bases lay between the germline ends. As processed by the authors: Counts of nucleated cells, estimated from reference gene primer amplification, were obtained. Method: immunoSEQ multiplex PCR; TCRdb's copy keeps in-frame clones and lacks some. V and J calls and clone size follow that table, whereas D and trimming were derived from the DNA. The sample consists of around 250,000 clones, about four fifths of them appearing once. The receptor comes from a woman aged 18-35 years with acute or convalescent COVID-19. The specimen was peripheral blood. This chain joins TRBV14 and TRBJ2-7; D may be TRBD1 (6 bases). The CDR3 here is CASSPQGHIYEQYF. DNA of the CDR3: TGTGCCAGCAGCCCACAGGGCCACATCTACGAGCAGTACTTC. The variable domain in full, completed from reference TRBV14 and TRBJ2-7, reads EAGVTQFPSHSVIEKGQTVTLRCDPISGHDNLYWYRRVMGKEIKFLLHFVKESKQDESGMPNNRFLAERTGGTYSTLKVQPAELEDSGVYFCASSPQGHIYEQYFGPGTRLTVT.